Reported below is one T cell receptor beta chain. This clone came up a few times. Its cognate antigen has yet to be identified. No base-level quality is on record; no much larger clone is a single base apart. The data originate from a study of CD8+ T cells in alopecia areata (dated by TCRdb to the late 2010s). The study in broad terms: The treated patients took part in an open-label pilot trial in which moderate-to-severe alopecia areata was treated with oral tofacitinib at 5 to 10 mg twice daily. Patients received tofacitinib for 6 to 18 months and were then followed off drug for 6 months to check for delayed response and recurrence. Patients on tofacitinib were biopsied at baseline and after 4 and 24 weeks of treatment, and several of the patients also had a later scalp biopsy. Scalp clonality was compared among normal scalp (n=4), patchy alopecia areata scalp (n=8), and alopecia totalis/universalis scalp (n=8). To study T cell clonal expansion in alopecia areata, the researchers applied high-throughput TCRbeta sequencing to both the C3H/HeJ mouse model and human patients. For the treated patients, the SALT score, which quantifies what percentage of scalp surface area is affected, served as the measure of disease severity. TCRbeta CDR3 regions were amplified by immunoSEQ multiplex PCR using 35 Vbeta forward and 13 Jbeta reverse primers. On the human side, TCRbeta sequencing was run on scalp tissue and on sorted CD4+ and CD8+ peripheral blood T cells from healthy controls and from alopecia areata patients with either patchy or totalis/universalis disease. The RNA source kit depended on sample type: the PAXgene miRNA kit for fixed scalp, the miRNeasy kit for PBMCs, and the RNeasy kit for mouse skin.

Broad study findings and their caveats: Scalp TCR repertoire analysis is complicated because resident alphabeta T cells in normal human skin are also sequenced, whereas mouse skin is dominated by gammadelta T cells. Tofacitinib significantly lowered scalp clonality and the number of expanded CD8+ clones among the top 100 scalp clones. Compared with normal scalp, lesional scalp had higher clonality and more expanded CD8+ clones, particularly in alopecia totalis/universalis, a pattern that suggests antigenic drive. Because the treated cohort was small and had just a single nonresponder, larger studies are needed to establish links between baseline CD8+ expansion and response. Shared TCR sequences between patients were less evident than in mice, which may be partly attributable to HLA diversity in the patient population. During tofacitinib treatment, many expanded lesional clones stuck around in both scalp and blood, and this persistence may partly explain why relapse happens after treatment is stopped.

The time point label, as the study defines it: less than 30 weeks on oral tofacitinib. Sample treatment or condition, as interpreted from the label and publication: oral pan-JAK inhibitor, 5-10 mg twice daily. Lesional scalp punch biopsies and peripheral blood were obtained from alopecia areata patients. PBMCs were isolated by density centrifugation and stained for CD3, CD4 and CD8, and CD4+ and CD8+ T cells were sorted on a FACSAria. Libraries were constructed by the immunoSEQ multiplex PCR assay. RNA was extracted from all samples and reverse transcribed into cDNA, which served as template for TCR sequencing. First-strand cDNA was synthesized using SuperScript III with a 2:1 mix of oligo-dT and random hexamers. Amplification bias was assessed with a synthetic immune receptor repertoire, and residual bias was removed computationally. From the authors' description of their analysis: Raw reads were preprocessed to remove errors, and CDR3 was defined according to IMGT conventions as the region from the conserved cysteine to phenylalanine. Clonality was computed by normalizing Shannon entropy by log2 of the number of productive unique TCRs and subtracting the result from 1. CD4 or CD8 identity of scalp clones was inferred by cross-referencing scalp TCRbeta sequences with sorted blood CD4 and CD8 repertoires. Sourced from immuneACCESS, this table was stored by TCRdb with only in-frame sequences that have V and J called. A share of the clones is absent; for the studies checked, an unresolved V gene accounts for under half, and the remainder has no known explanation. From that table come the V and J calls and clone size; the DNA was used to work out D and trimming. This sample comprises 150,000 to 200,000 clones, about 62% of them detected only once. Of the sample, about 5.5% is held by the ten largest clones.

Material: CD4+ T cells sorted from blood, obtained at week 24, from a patient treated with tofacitinib. The sequence came from a human donor with alopecia areata.

The DNA sequence is as follows: TGTGCCATCACTCCAAATGAGGGACAGGCGGACTCTGGGGCCAACGTCCTGACTTTC. It translates to CAITPNEGQADSGANVLTF. The chain is made from TRBV10-3 and TRBJ2-6; TRBD1 matches 8 bases in the middle. The germline V end is reduced by 7 bases and the J end by 0 bases; junction bases left unmatched: 14. The germline V gene encodes CDR1 ENHRY and CDR2 SYGVKD. Spanning cysteine to phenylalanine, the CDR3 consists of 19 amino acids. Just CDR3 DNA is preserved here, 57 bases in frame from base 1.